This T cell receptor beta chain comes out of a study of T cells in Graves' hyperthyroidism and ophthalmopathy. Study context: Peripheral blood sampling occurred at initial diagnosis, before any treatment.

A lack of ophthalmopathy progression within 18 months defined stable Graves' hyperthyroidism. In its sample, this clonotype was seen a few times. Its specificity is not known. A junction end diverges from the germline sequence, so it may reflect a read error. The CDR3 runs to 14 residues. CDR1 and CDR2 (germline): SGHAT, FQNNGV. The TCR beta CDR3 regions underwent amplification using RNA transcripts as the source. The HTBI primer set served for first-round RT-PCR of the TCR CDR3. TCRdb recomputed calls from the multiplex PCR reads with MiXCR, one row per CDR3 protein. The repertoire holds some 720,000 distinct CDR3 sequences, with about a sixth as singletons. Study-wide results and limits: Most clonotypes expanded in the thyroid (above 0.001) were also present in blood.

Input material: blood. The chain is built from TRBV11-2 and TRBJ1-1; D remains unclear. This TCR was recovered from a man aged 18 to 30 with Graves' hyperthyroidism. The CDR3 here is CASSLEAANTGAFF. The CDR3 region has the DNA TGTGCCAGCAGCTTAGAGGCAGCGAACACTGGAGCTTTCTTT. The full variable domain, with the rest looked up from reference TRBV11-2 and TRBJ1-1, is EAGVAQSPRYKIIEKRQSVAFWCNPISGHATLYWYQQILGQGPKLLIQFQNNGVVDDSQLPKDRFSAERLKGVDSTLKIQPAKLEDSAVYLCASSLEAANTGAFFGQGTRLTVV.